This section outlines one TCR beta chain sequence together with its context. Its antigen is unidentified. These data originate in a study of OX40 agonist ivuxolimab in advanced cancers. Overall study context: An agonistic anti-OX40 (CD134) antibody, ivuxolimab, was used to treat the patients. Partial responses were observed in three patients, of whom one had hepatocellular carcinoma and two had cutaneous melanoma. Study findings and constraints: At doses 0.1 to 3.0 mg/kg, CD4+ and CD8+ clones expanded. Which antigen the expanded peripheral T cells recognized is unknown.

Germline assignment: CDR1 KGHSH and CDR2 LQKENI. Trimming cost V 6 bases and J 4 bases, with 15 bases left between them. The CDR3 has 14 residues. Profiling relied on immunoSEQ multiplex PCR, and the TCRdb table lists in-frame clones only, not all of them. The sample records approximately 130,000 clones, 90% being singletons. The chain uses TRBV18 and TRBJ1-1; D call uncertain. This TCR derives from an adult with an advanced solid tumor such as melanoma, head and neck, liver or kidney cancer. The material was CD4+ or CD8+ T cells sorted from blood, obtained in a trial of the OX40 agonist ivuxolimab. The CDR3 is CASSPQVIGTEAFF. In DNA, the CDR3 is TGTGCCAGCTCGCCCCAGGTAATAGGCACTGAAGCTTTCTTT. Complete variable domain (other parts from reference TRBV18 and TRBJ1-1): NAGVMQNPRHLVRRRGQEARLRCSPMKGHSHVYWYRQLPEEGLKFMVYLQKENIIDESGMPKERFSAEFPKEGPSILRIQQVVRGDSAAYFCASSPQVIGTEAFFGQGTRLTVV.